This TCR beta chain was profiled in a study of blood T cell repertoires in COVID-19. About the study: The samples span acute and convalescent COVID-19 from the United States, Italy and Spain.

The assay was immunoSEQ multiplex PCR, and TCRdb's table has in-frame clones only and misses some. This sample carries roughly 70,000 clones, 84% of them seen once, and the ten largest clones take 25% to 30%. J lost 1 base, V lost 2 bases, and 7 bases had no gene match. The germline CDR1 and CDR2 sequences are LGHNA and YSLEER. The CDR3 spans 18 residues. The gene calls are TRBV4-3 and TRBJ1-6, with 8 nucleotides matching TRBD1. Sequenced material: peripheral blood. The source of this sequence is a human donor in a cohort sampled during active COVID-19. The CDR3 nucleotides read TGCGCCAGCAGCCAATTGACAGGGGCGGGGTCCTATAATTCACCCCTCCACTTT. As protein: CASSQLTGAGSYNSPLHF.